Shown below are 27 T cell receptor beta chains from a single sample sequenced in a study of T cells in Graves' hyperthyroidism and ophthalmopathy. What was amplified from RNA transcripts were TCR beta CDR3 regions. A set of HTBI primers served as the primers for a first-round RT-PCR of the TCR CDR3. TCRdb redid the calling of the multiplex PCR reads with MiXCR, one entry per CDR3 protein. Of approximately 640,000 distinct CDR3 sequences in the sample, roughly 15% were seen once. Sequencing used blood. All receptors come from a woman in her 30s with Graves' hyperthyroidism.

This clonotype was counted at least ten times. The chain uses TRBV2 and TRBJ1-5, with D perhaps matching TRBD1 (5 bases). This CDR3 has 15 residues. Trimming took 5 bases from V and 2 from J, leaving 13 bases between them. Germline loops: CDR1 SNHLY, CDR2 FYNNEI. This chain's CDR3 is CASSSVGAGNQPQHF. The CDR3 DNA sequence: TGTGCCAGCAGTTCCGTTGGGGCTGGCAATCAGCCCCAGCATTTT.

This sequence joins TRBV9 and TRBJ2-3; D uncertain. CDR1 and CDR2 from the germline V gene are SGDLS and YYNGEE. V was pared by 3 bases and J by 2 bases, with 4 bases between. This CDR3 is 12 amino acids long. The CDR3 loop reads CASSDYTDTQYF. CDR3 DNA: TGTGCCAGCAGCGATTACACAGATACGCAGTATTTT.

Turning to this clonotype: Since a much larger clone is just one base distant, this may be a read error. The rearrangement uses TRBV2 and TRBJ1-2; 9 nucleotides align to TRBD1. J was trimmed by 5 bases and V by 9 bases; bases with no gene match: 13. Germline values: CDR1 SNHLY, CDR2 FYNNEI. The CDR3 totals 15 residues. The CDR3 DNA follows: TGTGCCAGGGGGCCCCCCGGGACAGGGATTTATGGCTACACCTTC. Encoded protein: CARGPPGTGIYGYTF. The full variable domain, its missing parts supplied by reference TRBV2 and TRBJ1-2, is EPEVTQTPSHQVTQMGQEVILRCVPISNHLYFYWYRQILGQKVEFLVSFYNNEISEKSEIFDDQFSVERPDGSNFTLKIRSTKLEDSAMYFCARGPPGTGIYGYTFGSGTRLTVV.

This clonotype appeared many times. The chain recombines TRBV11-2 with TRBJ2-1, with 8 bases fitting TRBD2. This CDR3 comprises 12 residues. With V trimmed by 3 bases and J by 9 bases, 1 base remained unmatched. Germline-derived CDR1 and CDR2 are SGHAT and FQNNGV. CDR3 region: CASSFLAGEQFF. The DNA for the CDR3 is TGTGCCAGCAGCTTCCTAGCGGGTGAGCAGTTCTTC.

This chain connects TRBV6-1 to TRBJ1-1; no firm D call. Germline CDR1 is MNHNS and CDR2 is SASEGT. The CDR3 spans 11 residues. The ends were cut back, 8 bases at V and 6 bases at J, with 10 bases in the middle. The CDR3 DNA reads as TGTGCCAGCCATAAGGGCCCTGAAGCTTTCTTT. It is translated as CASHKGPEAFF.

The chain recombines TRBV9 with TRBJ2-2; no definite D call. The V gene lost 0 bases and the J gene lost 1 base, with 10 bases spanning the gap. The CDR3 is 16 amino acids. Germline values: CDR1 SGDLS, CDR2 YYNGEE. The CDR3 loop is CASSVVSLKNTGELFF. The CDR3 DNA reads TGTGCCAGCAGCGTAGTTAGCCTCAAGAACACCGGGGAGCTGTTTTTT.

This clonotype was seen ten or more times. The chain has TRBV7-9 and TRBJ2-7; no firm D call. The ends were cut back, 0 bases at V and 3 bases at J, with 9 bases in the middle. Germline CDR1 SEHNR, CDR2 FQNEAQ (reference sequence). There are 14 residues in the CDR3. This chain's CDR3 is CASSLAGLHYEQYF. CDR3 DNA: TGTGCCAGCAGCTTAGCAGGTCTGCACTACGAGCAGTACTTC.

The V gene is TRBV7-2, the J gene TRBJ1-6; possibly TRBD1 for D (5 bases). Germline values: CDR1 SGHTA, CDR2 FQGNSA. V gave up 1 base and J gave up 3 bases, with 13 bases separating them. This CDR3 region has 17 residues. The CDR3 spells CASSLVVGTNYNSPLHF. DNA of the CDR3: TGTGCCAGCAGCTTAGTAGTGGGGACTAACTATAATTCACCCCTCCACTTT.

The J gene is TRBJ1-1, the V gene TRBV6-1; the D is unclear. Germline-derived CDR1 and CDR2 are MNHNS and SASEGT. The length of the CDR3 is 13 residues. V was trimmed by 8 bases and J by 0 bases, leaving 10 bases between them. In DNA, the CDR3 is TGTGCCAGCGAGCATACCCTGAACACTGAAGCTTTCTTT. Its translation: CASEHTLNTEAFF.

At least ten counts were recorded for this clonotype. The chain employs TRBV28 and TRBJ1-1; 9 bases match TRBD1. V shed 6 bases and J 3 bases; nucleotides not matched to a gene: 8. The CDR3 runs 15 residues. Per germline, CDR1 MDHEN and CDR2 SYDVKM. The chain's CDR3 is CASSNRGLGDTEAFF. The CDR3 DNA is TGTGCCAGCAGCAACAGGGGGCTAGGTGACACTGAAGCTTTCTTT.

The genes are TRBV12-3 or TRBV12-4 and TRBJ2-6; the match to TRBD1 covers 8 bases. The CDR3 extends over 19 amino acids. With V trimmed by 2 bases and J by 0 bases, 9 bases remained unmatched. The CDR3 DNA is TGTGCCAGCAGTTTAATTCGAAGGACAGGGCGCTCTGGGGCCAACGTCCTGACTTTC. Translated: CASSLIRRTGRSGANVLTF.

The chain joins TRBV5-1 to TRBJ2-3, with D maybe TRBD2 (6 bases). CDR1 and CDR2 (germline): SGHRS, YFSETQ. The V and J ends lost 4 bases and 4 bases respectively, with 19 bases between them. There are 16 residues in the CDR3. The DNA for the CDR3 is TGCGCCAGCAGCCAAGGCGCGGGGTACGTTGCAGATACGCAGTATTTT. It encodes CASSQGAGYVADTQYF.

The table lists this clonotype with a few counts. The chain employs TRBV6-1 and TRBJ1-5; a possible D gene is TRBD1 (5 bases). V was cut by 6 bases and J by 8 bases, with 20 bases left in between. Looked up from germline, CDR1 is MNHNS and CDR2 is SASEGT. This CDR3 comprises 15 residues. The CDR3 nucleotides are TGTGCCAGCAGGCCGGGACGGGCCAGCGAGGAGCCCCAGCATTTT. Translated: CASRPGRASEEPQHF.

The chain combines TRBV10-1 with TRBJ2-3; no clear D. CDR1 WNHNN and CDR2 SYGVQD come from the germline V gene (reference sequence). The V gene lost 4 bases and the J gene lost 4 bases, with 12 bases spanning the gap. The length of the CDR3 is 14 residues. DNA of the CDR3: TGCGCCAGCAGTGTTTCCCCGGGTTCAGATACGCAGTATTTT. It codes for CASSVSPGSDTQYF.

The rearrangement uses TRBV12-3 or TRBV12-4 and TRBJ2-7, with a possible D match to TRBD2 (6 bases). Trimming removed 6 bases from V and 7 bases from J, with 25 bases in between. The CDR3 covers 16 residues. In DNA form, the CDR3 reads TGTGCCAGCAGGCCTAGGGAGGCTCCCCCATCGGGAGAGCAGTACTTC. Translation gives CASRPREAPPSGEQYF.

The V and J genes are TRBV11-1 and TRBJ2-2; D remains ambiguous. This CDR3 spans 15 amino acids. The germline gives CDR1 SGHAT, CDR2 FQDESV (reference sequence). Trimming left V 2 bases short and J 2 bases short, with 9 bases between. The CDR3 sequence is CASSLWVVNTGELFF. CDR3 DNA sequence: TGTGCCAGCAGCTTATGGGTTGTAAACACCGGGGAGCTGTTTTTT.

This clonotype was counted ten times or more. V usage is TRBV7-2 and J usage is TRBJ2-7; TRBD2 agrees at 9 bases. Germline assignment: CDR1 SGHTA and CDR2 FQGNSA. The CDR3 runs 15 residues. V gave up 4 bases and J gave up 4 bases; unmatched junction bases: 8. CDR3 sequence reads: CASSSGSGRMYEQYF. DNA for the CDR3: TGTGCCAGCAGCTCCGGAAGCGGGAGGATGTACGAGCAGTACTTC.

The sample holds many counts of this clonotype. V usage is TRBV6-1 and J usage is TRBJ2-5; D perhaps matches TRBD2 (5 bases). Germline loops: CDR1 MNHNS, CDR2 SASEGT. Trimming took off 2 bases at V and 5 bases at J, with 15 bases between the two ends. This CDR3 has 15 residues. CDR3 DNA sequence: TGTGCCAGCAGTGAAAAACTCGTGACGGGGGAGACCCAGTACTTC. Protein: CASSEKLVTGETQYF.

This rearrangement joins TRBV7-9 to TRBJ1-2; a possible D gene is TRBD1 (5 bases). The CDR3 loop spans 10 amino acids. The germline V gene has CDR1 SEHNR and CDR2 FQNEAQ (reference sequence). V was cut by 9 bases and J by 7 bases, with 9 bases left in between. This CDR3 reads CARGLSGYTF. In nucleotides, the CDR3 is TGTGCCAGGGGGCTTAGTGGCTACACCTTC.

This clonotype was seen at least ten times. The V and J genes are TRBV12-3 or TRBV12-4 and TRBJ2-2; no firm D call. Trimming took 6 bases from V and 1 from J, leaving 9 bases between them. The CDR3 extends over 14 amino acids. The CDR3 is CASRISRNTGELFF. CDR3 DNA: TGTGCCAGCAGAATCTCGCGGAACACCGGGGAGCTGTTTTTT.

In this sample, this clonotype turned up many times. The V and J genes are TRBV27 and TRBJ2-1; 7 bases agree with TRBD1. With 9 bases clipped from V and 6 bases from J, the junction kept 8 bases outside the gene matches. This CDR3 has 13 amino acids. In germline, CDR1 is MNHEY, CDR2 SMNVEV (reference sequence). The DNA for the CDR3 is TGTGCCAGTCAGGGGGTAGTAGGCAATGAGCAGTTCTTC. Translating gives CASQGVVGNEQFF.

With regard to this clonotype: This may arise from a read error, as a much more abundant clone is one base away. This CDR3 is CASRLWTSTYEQFF. The DNA for the CDR3 is TGCGCCAGCAGGCTCTGGACTAGTACGTACGAGCAGTTCTTC. The chain links TRBV5-1 to TRBJ2-1; 7 positions match TRBD2. The ends lost 5 bases at V and 10 bases at J; junction bases unmatched: 12. Germline lookup yields CDR1 SGHRS and CDR2 YFSETQ. The CDR3 has 14 residues.

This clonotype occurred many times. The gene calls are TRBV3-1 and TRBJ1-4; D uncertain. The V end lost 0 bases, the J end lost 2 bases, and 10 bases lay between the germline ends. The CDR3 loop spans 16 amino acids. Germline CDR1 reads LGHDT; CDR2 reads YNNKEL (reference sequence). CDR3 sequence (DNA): TGTGCCAGCAGCCAAGAAATCGTCAGTACTAATGAAAAACTGTTTTTT. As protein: CASSQEIVSTNEKLFF.

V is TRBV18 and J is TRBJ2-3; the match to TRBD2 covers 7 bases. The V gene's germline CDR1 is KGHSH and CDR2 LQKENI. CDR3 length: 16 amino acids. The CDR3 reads CLSSRPRGSLGDTQYF. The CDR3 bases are TGTCTCAGCTCACGACCGCGCGGGAGTCTTGGAGATACGCAGTATTTT.

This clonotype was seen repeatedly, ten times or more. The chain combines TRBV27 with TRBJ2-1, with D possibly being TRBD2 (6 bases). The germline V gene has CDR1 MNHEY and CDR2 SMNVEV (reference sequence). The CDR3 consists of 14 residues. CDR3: CVTLEAGNYNEQFF. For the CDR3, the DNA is TGTGTAACCCTAGAGGCGGGGAACTACAATGAGCAGTTCTTC.

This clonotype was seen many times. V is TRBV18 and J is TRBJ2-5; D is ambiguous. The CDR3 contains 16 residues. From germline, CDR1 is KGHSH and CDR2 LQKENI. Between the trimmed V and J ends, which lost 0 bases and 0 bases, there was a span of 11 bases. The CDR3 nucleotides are TGTGCCAGCTCACCACCGAATAGGGCGAACCAAGAGACCCAGTACTTC. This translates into CASSPPNRANQETQYF.

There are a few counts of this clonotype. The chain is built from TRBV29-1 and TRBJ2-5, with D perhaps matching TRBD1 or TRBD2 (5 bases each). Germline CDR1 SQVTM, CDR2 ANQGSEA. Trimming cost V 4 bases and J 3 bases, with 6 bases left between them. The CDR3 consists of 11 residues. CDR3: CSVGGKETQYF. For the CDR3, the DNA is TGCAGCGTTGGGGGGAAAGAGACCCAGTACTTC.